This is a list of T cell receptor beta chains from one sample in a study of Ad26.COV2.S vaccination and SARS-CoV-2 variants. Only in-frame clones appear in the TCRdb table, and some are missing; sequencing was by immunoSEQ multiplex PCR. The sample lists about 350,000 clones, 80% to 90% seen once, with roughly 10% in the top ten. The sequencing here drew on peripheral blood, taken in a trial of Ad26.COV2.S vaccine versus placebo. The receptors originated from a person between 18 and 65 years old who received the Ad26.COV2.S COVID-19 vaccine or a placebo. CDR3s include the opening cysteine and the closing phenylalanine or tryptophan. Each record gives: CDR3 DNA, CDR3 protein, D gene, V gene, J gene, clone size. The D gene is left open where the match is weak. The size of a clone is reported for some rows only, either as once, few or many, or as a class for expanded clones.

cdr3_nt: TGTGCCAGCACCTCGCGAGAGGCCCAGTACTTC
cdr3_aa: CASTSREAQYF
d_call: .
v_call: TRBV25-1
j_call: TRBJ2-5
clone_size: .

cdr3_nt: TGTGCCTCCGGCCCTGGGGGACTAAAAAATGAGCAGTTCTTC
cdr3_aa: CASGPGGLKNEQFF
d_call: TRBD2
v_call: TRBV30
j_call: TRBJ2-1
clone_size: .

cdr3_nt: TGTGCCAGCAGTCCCCATAGGGAGACCCAGTACTTC
cdr3_aa: CASSPHRETQYF
d_call: .
v_call: TRBV5-5
j_call: TRBJ2-5
clone_size: few

cdr3_nt: TGTGCCAGCCGCCAGGGACAGGGTGGAAACACCATATATTTT
cdr3_aa: CASRQGQGGNTIYF
d_call: TRBD1
v_call: TRBV28
j_call: TRBJ1-3
clone_size: .

cdr3_nt: TGTGCCACCAGTGACCAAGAGGACAGTGGCTACACCTTC
cdr3_aa: CATSDQEDSGYTF
d_call: .
v_call: TRBV24-1
j_call: TRBJ1-2
clone_size: .

cdr3_nt: TGTGCCAGCAGCTTAGAGGGAGAGGATGGCTACACCTTC
cdr3_aa: CASSLEGEDGYTF
d_call: .
v_call: TRBV7-2
j_call: TRBJ1-2
clone_size: .

cdr3_nt: TGTGCCAGCAGCCAAGATGGAGGGACTAGCGGGAGGGAGCAGTACTTC
cdr3_aa: CASSQDGGTSGREQYF
d_call: TRBD2
v_call: TRBV3-1/TRBV3-2
j_call: TRBJ2-7
clone_size: .

cdr3_nt: TGTGCCAGTAGTATTCTGGGGGAATCGGACGAGCAGTACTTC
cdr3_aa: CASSILGESDEQYF
d_call: .
v_call: TRBV19
j_call: TRBJ2-7
clone_size: .

cdr3_nt: TGTGCCAGTAGTGAAGGAGACACCATATATTTT
cdr3_aa: CASSEGDTIYF
d_call: .
v_call: TRBV19
j_call: TRBJ1-3
clone_size: .

cdr3_nt: TGTGCCAGCAGCTTATTCGGAGGGCCGCAGTTCTTC
cdr3_aa: CASSLFGGPQFF
d_call: .
v_call: TRBV7-2
j_call: TRBJ2-1
clone_size: once

cdr3_nt: TGTGCCAGAAGCTTGTCAGTAGCCAAAAACATTCAGTACTTC
cdr3_aa: CARSLSVAKNIQYF
d_call: .
v_call: TRBV5-3
j_call: TRBJ2-4
clone_size: .

cdr3_nt: TGTGCCAGCAGCCCACCTATGAACACTGAAGCTTTCTTT
cdr3_aa: CASSPPMNTEAFF
d_call: .
v_call: TRBV7-2
j_call: TRBJ1-1
clone_size: .

cdr3_nt: TGTGCCAGCAGTTTAATGACAGATACGCAGTATTTT
cdr3_aa: CASSLMTDTQYF
d_call: .
v_call: TRBV12-3/TRBV12-4
j_call: TRBJ2-3
clone_size: .

cdr3_nt: TGTGCCAGCAGCCCCCTGGGGGGCGGGAGCCTCTGGGATGAGCAGTTCTTC
cdr3_aa: CASSPLGGGSLWDEQFF
d_call: .
v_call: TRBV4-2
j_call: TRBJ2-1
clone_size: .

cdr3_nt: TGTGCCAGCAGCCACCACGGGGGCGCTTACGAGCAGTACTTC
cdr3_aa: CASSHHGGAYEQYF
d_call: .
v_call: TRBV6-2/TRBV6-3
j_call: TRBJ2-7
clone_size: once

cdr3_nt: TGTGCCAGCTCACCGAACAGGTCTGGAAACACCATATATTTT
cdr3_aa: CASSPNRSGNTIYF
d_call: .
v_call: TRBV18
j_call: TRBJ1-3
clone_size: once

cdr3_nt: TGCAGCGTTGACGACAGGGGAGAAAATGGCTACACCTTC
cdr3_aa: CSVDDRGENGYTF
d_call: TRBD1
v_call: TRBV29-1
j_call: TRBJ1-2
clone_size: .

cdr3_nt: TGTGCCAGCAGCTTTTGGACAGGGGGCGTGAAAGGCTACACCTTC
cdr3_aa: CASSFWTGGVKGYTF
d_call: TRBD1
v_call: TRBV5-8
j_call: TRBJ1-2
clone_size: .

cdr3_nt: TGCAGCGTTGAAGATCCGTCACGGGGGGACAATGAGCAGTTCTTC
cdr3_aa: CSVEDPSRGDNEQFF
d_call: TRBD2
v_call: TRBV29-1
j_call: TRBJ2-1
clone_size: .

cdr3_nt: TGTGCCAGCAGCTTCAGACGCCACCCGAGCGGGGGGGAGTACAATGAGCAGTTCTTC
cdr3_aa: CASSFRRHPSGGEYNEQFF
d_call: TRBD2
v_call: TRBV7-2
j_call: TRBJ2-1
clone_size: .

cdr3_nt: TGTGCCAGCAGCCCGACTAGATTGCGCTACGAGCAGTACTTC
cdr3_aa: CASSPTRLRYEQYF
d_call: .
v_call: TRBV3-1/TRBV3-2
j_call: TRBJ2-7
clone_size: .

cdr3_nt: TGCGCCAGCAGCCAAGGCGGAGCGGGGGGGCCTCAAGAGACCCAGTACTTC
cdr3_aa: CASSQGGAGGPQETQYF
d_call: TRBD2
v_call: TRBV4-1
j_call: TRBJ2-5
clone_size: .

cdr3_nt: TGTGCCAGCAGTCCCGGACCCGGAGAGACCCAGTACTTC
cdr3_aa: CASSPGPGETQYF
d_call: .
v_call: TRBV6-4
j_call: TRBJ2-5
clone_size: .

cdr3_nt: TGTGCCAGCCAGCCCCGGGACACCACGTACCAAGAGACCCAGTACTTC
cdr3_aa: CASQPRDTTYQETQYF
d_call: .
v_call: TRBV2
j_call: TRBJ2-5
clone_size: .

cdr3_nt: TGTGCCAGCAGTCTTTTTGGGACCACCGAGCAGTACTTC
cdr3_aa: CASSLFGTTEQYF
d_call: .
v_call: TRBV3-1/TRBV3-2
j_call: TRBJ2-7
clone_size: .

cdr3_nt: TGTGCCACCAGTGGGGGCGGGTTGGGGGAGACCCAGTACTTC
cdr3_aa: CATSGGGLGETQYF
d_call: .
v_call: TRBV24-1
j_call: TRBJ2-5
clone_size: few

cdr3_nt: TGTGCCAGTAGTATTTCTGACAGGGGGCTTACTCAGCCCCAGCATTTT
cdr3_aa: CASSISDRGLTQPQHF
d_call: TRBD1
v_call: TRBV19
j_call: TRBJ1-5
clone_size: .

cdr3_nt: TGTGCCAGCTCACGGTCCGGGACCTCAGAAGGCTACACCTTC
cdr3_aa: CASSRSGTSEGYTF
d_call: .
v_call: TRBV18
j_call: TRBJ1-2
clone_size: .

cdr3_nt: TGTGCCAGCAGTTTGGGGCCATCCCCGAACACCGGGGAGCTGTTTTTT
cdr3_aa: CASSLGPSPNTGELFF
d_call: .
v_call: TRBV27
j_call: TRBJ2-2
clone_size: .

cdr3_nt: TGTGCCAGCAGTTTAAGTGGTCAGCGGGGAAAACTGTTTTTT
cdr3_aa: CASSLSGQRGKLFF
d_call: .
v_call: TRBV28
j_call: TRBJ1-4
clone_size: .

cdr3_nt: TGTGCCAGTAGTCCGCGGACTAGCGGGGCCAGCACAGATACGCAGTATTTT
cdr3_aa: CASSPRTSGASTDTQYF
d_call: TRBD2
v_call: TRBV19
j_call: TRBJ2-3
clone_size: .

cdr3_nt: TGTGCCAGCAGCCCCCTAAGATACACCGGGGAGCTGTTTTTT
cdr3_aa: CASSPLRYTGELFF
d_call: .
v_call: TRBV28
j_call: TRBJ2-2
clone_size: .

cdr3_nt: TGTGCCAGCCGCACTAACTCTAACTATGGCTACACCTTC
cdr3_aa: CASRTNSNYGYTF
d_call: .
v_call: TRBV19
j_call: TRBJ1-2
clone_size: few

cdr3_nt: TGTGCCACTCAGGGAGCTCTTGGGGGGGATCAGCCCCAGCATTTT
cdr3_aa: CATQGALGGDQPQHF
d_call: .
v_call: TRBV6-5
j_call: TRBJ1-5
clone_size: .

cdr3_nt: TGTGCCAGTACCCCAAGCGGGGGCCAAGAGACCCAGTACTTC
cdr3_aa: CASTPSGGQETQYF
d_call: TRBD2
v_call: TRBV19
j_call: TRBJ2-5
clone_size: .

cdr3_nt: TGTGCCACCGGGGTTGGGGGTAGCAATCAGCCCCAGCATTTT
cdr3_aa: CATGVGGSNQPQHF
d_call: .
v_call: TRBV24-1
j_call: TRBJ1-5
clone_size: .

cdr3_nt: TGTGCCAGCAGTAAGGGACAGGCGGCCACCTTC
cdr3_aa: CASSKGQAATF
d_call: TRBD1
v_call: TRBV6-5
j_call: TRBJ1-2
clone_size: .

cdr3_nt: TGTGCCAGCAGCTTAGGTGGGAACTCCGTCACCGGGGAGCTGTTTTTT
cdr3_aa: CASSLGGNSVTGELFF
d_call: .
v_call: TRBV13
j_call: TRBJ2-2
clone_size: few

cdr3_nt: TGTGCCAGCAGCGGCAGCTACTCCTACGAGCAGTACTTC
cdr3_aa: CASSGSYSYEQYF
d_call: .
v_call: TRBV7-9
j_call: TRBJ2-7
clone_size: .

cdr3_nt: TGTGCCACCAGCAGAGACGGGGACCTTTACGAGCAGTACTTC
cdr3_aa: CATSRDGDLYEQYF
d_call: .
v_call: TRBV15
j_call: TRBJ2-7
clone_size: .

cdr3_nt: TGCGCCAGCGGAGGGCTCACCGGGGAGCTGTTTTTT
cdr3_aa: CASGGLTGELFF
d_call: .
v_call: TRBV10-2
j_call: TRBJ2-2
clone_size: .

cdr3_nt: TGTGCCAGCAGACTCAGGCCTCGGAACACTGAAGCTTTCTTT
cdr3_aa: CASRLRPRNTEAFF
d_call: .
v_call: TRBV28
j_call: TRBJ1-1
clone_size: .

cdr3_nt: TGCGCCAGCAGCCAAGGAAGACAGGGAGGTGGCGGGGAGCTGTTTTTT
cdr3_aa: CASSQGRQGGGGELFF
d_call: .
v_call: TRBV4-3
j_call: TRBJ2-2
clone_size: .

cdr3_nt: TGCGCCAGCAGCCATGGACTAGCGGGGGGGCTCTACACCGGGGAGCTGTTTTTT
cdr3_aa: CASSHGLAGGLYTGELFF
d_call: TRBD2
v_call: TRBV4-1
j_call: TRBJ2-2
clone_size: .

cdr3_nt: TGTGCCAGTCGGGGAGGAAATGAGCAGTTCTTC
cdr3_aa: CASRGGNEQFF
d_call: .
v_call: TRBV19
j_call: TRBJ2-1
clone_size: .

cdr3_nt: TGTGCCAGCAGTTATTGGAGCGGGGGCCGGGAGACCCAGTACTTC
cdr3_aa: CASSYWSGGRETQYF
d_call: TRBD2
v_call: TRBV6-5
j_call: TRBJ2-5
clone_size: .

cdr3_nt: TGTGCCAGCAGCTTAAGTGGGGGGAACACCGGGGAGCTGTTTTTT
cdr3_aa: CASSLSGGNTGELFF
d_call: .
v_call: TRBV7-2
j_call: TRBJ2-2
clone_size: .

cdr3_nt: TGTGCCAGCAGCTTACTTATTGGCAGAGGAACTGAAGCTTTCTTT
cdr3_aa: CASSLLIGRGTEAFF
d_call: .
v_call: TRBV7-9
j_call: TRBJ1-1
clone_size: .

cdr3_nt: TGCGCCAGCAGCCAAAACAGGGGGCCGGAGCCCCAGCATTTT
cdr3_aa: CASSQNRGPEPQHF
d_call: TRBD1
v_call: TRBV4-3
j_call: TRBJ1-5
clone_size: .

cdr3_nt: TGTGCCAGTAGTAGAGACCGGGACAGGTTTTTCGAGCCCCAGCATTTT
cdr3_aa: CASSRDRDRFFEPQHF
d_call: TRBD1
v_call: TRBV19
j_call: TRBJ1-5
clone_size: .

cdr3_nt: TGTGCCACCAGTGACAAATCTAGCTCTGGGGCCAACGTCCTGACTTTC
cdr3_aa: CATSDKSSSGANVLTF
d_call: .
v_call: TRBV24-1
j_call: TRBJ2-6
clone_size: .

cdr3_nt: TGTGCCAGTAGTATCCAGGTCCAAGAGACCCAGTACTTC
cdr3_aa: CASSIQVQETQYF
d_call: .
v_call: TRBV19
j_call: TRBJ2-5
clone_size: .

cdr3_nt: TGTGCCAGCAGCTTAGAGGTGACCGGGCTGAAGGAGCAGTACTTC
cdr3_aa: CASSLEVTGLKEQYF
d_call: .
v_call: TRBV7-8
j_call: TRBJ2-7
clone_size: .

cdr3_nt: TGTGCCAGCAGCCAGTGGGGACAGCAAGAGACCCAGTACTTC
cdr3_aa: CASSQWGQQETQYF
d_call: TRBD1
v_call: TRBV7-2
j_call: TRBJ2-5
clone_size: .

cdr3_nt: TGTGCCAGCAGTGCCCTAGCGGGAGTGGGATACAATGAGCAGTTCTTC
cdr3_aa: CASSALAGVGYNEQFF
d_call: TRBD2
v_call: TRBV28
j_call: TRBJ2-1
clone_size: .